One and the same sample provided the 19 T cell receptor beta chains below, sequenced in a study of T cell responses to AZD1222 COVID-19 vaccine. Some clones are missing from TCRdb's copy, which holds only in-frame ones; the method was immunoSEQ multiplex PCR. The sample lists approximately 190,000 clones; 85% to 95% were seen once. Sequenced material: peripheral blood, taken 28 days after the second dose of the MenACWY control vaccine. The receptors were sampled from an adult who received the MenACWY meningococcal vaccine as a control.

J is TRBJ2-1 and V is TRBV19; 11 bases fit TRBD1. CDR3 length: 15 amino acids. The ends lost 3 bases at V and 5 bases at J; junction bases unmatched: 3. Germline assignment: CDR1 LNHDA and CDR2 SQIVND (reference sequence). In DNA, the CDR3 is TGTGCCAGTAGTATGGACAGGGGGCTTGACAATGAGCAGTTCTTC. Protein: CASSMDRGLDNEQFF.

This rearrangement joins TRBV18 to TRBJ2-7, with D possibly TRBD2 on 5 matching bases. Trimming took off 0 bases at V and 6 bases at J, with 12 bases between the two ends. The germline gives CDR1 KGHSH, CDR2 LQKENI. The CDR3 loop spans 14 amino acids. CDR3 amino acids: CASSPPWTAAEQYF. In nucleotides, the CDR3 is TGTGCCAGCTCACCACCATGGACTGCGGCCGAGCAGTACTTC.

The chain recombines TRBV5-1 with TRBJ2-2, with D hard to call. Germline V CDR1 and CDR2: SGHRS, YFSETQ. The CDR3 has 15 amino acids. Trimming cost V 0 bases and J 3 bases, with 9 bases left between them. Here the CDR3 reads CASSLALGHTGELFF. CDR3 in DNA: TGCGCCAGCAGCTTGGCCCTTGGGCACACCGGGGAGCTGTTTTTT. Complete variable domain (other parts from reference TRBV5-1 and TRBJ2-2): KAGVTQTPRYLIKTRGQQVTLSCSPISGHRSVSWYQQTPGQGLQFLFEYFSETQRNKGNFPGRFSGRQFSNSRSEMNVSTLELGDSALYLCASSLALGHTGELFFGEGSRLTVL.

CDR3 region: CASSIYGTSGSYEQYF. The CDR3 DNA follows: TGTGCCAGTAGTATATATGGGACATCAGGCTCCTACGAGCAGTACTTC. The J gene is TRBJ2-7, the V gene TRBV19, with D perhaps matching TRBD1 (6 bases). CDR1 is LNHDA and CDR2 is SQIVND in the germline V gene (reference sequence). This CDR3 contains 16 residues. V was pared by 2 bases and J by 0 bases, with 14 bases between.

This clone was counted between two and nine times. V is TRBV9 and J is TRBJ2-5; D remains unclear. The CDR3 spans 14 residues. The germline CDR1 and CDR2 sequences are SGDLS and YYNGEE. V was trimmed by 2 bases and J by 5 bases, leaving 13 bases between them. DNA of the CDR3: TGTGCCAGCAGCGTGTCGGGTAGTAGGGAGACCCAGTACTTC. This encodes CASSVSGSRETQYF. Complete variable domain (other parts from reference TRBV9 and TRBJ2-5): DSGVTQTPKHLITATGQRVTLRCSPRSGDLSVYWYQQSLDQGLQFLIQYYNGEERAKGNILERFSAQQFPDLHSELNLSSLELGDSALYFCASSVSGSRETQYFGPGTRLLVL.

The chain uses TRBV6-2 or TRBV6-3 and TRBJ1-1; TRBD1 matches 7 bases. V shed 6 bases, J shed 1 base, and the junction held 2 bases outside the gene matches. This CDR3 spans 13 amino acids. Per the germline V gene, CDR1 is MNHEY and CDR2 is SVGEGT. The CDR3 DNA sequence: TGTGCCAGCAGCCGACAGGGGAACACTGAAGCTTTCTTT. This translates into CASSRQGNTEAFF.

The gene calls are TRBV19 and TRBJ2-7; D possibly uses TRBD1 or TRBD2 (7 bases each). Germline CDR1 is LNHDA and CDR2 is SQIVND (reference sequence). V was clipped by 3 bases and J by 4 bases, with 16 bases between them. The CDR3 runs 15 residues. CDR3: CASSMGRGRLYEQYF. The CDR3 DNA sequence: TGTGCCAGTAGTATGGGGAGGGGGCGCCTATACGAGCAGTACTTC.

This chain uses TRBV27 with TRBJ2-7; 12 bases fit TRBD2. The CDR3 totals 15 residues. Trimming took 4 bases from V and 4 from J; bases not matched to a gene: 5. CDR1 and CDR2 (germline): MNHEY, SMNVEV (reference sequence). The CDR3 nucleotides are TGTGCCAGCAGTTCCCTAGCGGGAGGGGGGTACGAGCAGTACTTC. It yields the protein CASSSLAGGGYEQYF.

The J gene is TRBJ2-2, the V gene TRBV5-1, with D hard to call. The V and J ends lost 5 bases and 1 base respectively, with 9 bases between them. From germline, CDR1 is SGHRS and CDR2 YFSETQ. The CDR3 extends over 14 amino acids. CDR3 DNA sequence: TGCGCCAGCAGACGAACAGAGAACACCGGGGAGCTGTTTTTT. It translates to CASRRTENTGELFF.

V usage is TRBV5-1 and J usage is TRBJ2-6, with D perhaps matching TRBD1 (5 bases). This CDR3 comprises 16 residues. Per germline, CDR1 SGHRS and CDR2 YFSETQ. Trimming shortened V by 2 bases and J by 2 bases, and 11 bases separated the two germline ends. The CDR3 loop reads CASSFDSSPGANVLTF. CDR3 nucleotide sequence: TGCGCCAGCAGCTTTGACAGCTCGCCTGGGGCCAACGTCCTGACTTTC. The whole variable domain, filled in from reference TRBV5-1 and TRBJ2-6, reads KAGVTQTPRYLIKTRGQQVTLSCSPISGHRSVSWYQQTPGQGLQFLFEYFSETQRNKGNFPGRFSGRQFSNSRSEMNVSTLELGDSALYLCASSFDSSPGANVLTFGAGSRLTVL.

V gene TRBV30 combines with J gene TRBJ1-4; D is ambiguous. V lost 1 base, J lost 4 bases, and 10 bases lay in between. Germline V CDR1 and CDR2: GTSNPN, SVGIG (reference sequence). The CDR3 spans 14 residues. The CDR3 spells CAWSAGRYNEKLFF. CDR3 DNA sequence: TGTGCCTGGAGTGCCGGAAGGTATAATGAAAAACTGTTTTTT.

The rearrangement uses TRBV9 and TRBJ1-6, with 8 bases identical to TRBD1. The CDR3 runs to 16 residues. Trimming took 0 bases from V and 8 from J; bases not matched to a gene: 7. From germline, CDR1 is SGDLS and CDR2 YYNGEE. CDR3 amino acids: CASSVGGSTGDSPLHF. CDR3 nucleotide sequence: TGTGCCAGCAGCGTAGGAGGTTCGACAGGGGATTCACCCCTCCACTTT. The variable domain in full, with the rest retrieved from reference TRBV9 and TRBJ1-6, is DSGVTQTPKHLITATGQRVTLRCSPRSGDLSVYWYQQSLDQGLQFLIQYYNGEERAKGNILERFSAQQFPDLHSELNLSSLELGDSALYFCASSVGGSTGDSPLHFGNGTRLTVT.

DNA for the CDR3: TGTGCCAGCAGCTTCCGACCAAATGGGGGGCCGGCGATGAACACTGAAGCTTTCTTT. The encoded protein is CASSFRPNGGPAMNTEAFF. The V call is TRBV5-5, the J call TRBJ1-1; the D gene is possibly TRBD1 (6 bases). There are 19 residues in the CDR3. V lost 2 bases and J lost 0, with 23 bases in between. From germline, CDR1 is SGHKS and CDR2 YYEKEE (reference sequence).

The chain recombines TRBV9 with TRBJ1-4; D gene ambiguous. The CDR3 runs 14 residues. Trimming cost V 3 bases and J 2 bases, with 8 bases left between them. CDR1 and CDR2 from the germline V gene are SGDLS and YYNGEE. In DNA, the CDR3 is TGTGCCAGCAGCGGTCGGGCGACTAATGAAAAACTGTTTTTT. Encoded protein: CASSGRATNEKLFF.

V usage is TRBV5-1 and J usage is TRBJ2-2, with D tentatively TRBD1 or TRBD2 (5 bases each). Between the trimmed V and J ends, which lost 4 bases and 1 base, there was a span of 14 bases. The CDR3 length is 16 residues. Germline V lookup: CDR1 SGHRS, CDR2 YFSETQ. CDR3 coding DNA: TGCGCCAGCAGCGGAGCCGGGACCTTGAACACCGGGGAGCTGTTTTTT. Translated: CASSGAGTLNTGELFF.

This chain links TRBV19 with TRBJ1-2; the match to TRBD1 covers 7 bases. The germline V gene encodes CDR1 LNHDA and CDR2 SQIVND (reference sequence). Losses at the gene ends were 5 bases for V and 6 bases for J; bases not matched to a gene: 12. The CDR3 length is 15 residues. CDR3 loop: CASSGRRQGGHGYTF. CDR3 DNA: TGTGCCAGTAGTGGGCGAAGACAGGGAGGCCATGGCTACACCTTC.

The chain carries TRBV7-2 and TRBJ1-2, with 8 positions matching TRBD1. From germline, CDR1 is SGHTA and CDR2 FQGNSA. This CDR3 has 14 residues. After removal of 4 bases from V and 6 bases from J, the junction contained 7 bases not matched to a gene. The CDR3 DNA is TGTGCCAGCAGCTCTTCGACAGGGGTCGATGGCTACACCTTC. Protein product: CASSSSTGVDGYTF.

The CDR3 bases are TGTGCCAGTAGTATCCAAGCGGGAGTGGATACGCAGTATTTT. Translation gives CASSIQAGVDTQYF. This sequence joins TRBV19 and TRBJ2-3; TRBD2 aligns across 8 bases. The CDR3 runs 14 residues. The V segment lost 3 bases and the J segment 6 bases; nucleotides outside the gene matches: 5. Germline CDR1 is LNHDA and CDR2 is SQIVND (reference sequence).

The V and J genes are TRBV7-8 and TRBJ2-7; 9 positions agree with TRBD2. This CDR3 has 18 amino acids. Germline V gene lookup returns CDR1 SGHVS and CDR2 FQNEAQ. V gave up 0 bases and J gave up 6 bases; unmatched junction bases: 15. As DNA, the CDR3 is TGTGCCAGCAGCTTAGCCAGGGAAGCTAGCGGGACGGTGGGCGAGCAGTACTTC. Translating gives CASSLAREASGTVGEQYF.